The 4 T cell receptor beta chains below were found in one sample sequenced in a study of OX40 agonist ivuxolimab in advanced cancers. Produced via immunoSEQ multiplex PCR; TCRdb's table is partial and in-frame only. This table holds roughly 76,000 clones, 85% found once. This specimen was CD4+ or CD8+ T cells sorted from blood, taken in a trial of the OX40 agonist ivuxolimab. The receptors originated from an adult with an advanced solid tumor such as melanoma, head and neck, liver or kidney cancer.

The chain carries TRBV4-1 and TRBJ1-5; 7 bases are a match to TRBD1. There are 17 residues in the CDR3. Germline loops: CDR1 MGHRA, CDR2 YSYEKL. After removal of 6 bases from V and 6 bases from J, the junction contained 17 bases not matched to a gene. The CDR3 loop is CASSRTPRDSEIQPQHF. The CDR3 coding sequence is TGCGCCAGCAGTCGCACTCCTCGGGACAGCGAAATTCAGCCCCAGCATTTT.

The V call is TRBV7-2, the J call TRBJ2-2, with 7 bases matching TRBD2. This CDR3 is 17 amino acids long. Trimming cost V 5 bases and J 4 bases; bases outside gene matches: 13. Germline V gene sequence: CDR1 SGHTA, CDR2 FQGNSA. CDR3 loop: CASSPRVGRAGTGELFF. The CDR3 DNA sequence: TGTGCCAGCAGCCCGCGGGTGGGGAGGGCGGGCACCGGGGAGCTGTTTTTT.

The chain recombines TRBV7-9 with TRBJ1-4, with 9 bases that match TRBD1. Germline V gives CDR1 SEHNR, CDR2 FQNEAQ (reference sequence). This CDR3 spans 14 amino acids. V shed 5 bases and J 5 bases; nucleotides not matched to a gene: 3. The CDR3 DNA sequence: TGTGCCAGCAGCGAGACAGGGGGGAATGAAAAACTGTTTTTT. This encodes CASSETGGNEKLFF.

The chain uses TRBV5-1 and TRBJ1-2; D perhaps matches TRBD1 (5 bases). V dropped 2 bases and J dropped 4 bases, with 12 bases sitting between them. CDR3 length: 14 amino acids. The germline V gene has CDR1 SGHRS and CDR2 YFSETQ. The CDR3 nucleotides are TGCGCCAGCAGCTTTGAAGGGGAGCGCTATGGCTACACCTTC. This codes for CASSFEGERYGYTF.